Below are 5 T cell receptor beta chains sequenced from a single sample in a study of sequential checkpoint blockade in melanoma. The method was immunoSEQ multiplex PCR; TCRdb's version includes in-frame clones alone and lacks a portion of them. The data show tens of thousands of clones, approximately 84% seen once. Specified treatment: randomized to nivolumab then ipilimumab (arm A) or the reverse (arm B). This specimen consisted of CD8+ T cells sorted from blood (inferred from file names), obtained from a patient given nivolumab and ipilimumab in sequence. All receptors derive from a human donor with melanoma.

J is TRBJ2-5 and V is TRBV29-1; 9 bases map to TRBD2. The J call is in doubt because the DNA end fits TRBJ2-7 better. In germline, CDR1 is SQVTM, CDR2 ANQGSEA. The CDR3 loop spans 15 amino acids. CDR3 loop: CSVVGSGSTPNEQYF. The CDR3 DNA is TGCAGCGTTGTTGGTAGCGGGAGTACCCCCAACGAGCAGTACTTC.

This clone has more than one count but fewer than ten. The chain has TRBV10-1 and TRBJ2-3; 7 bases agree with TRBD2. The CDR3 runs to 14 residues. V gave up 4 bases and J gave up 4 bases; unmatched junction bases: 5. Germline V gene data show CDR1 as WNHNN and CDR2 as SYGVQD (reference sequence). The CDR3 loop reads CASSALRGADTQYF. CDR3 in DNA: TGCGCCAGCAGTGCCCTTCGGGGGGCAGATACGCAGTATTTT.

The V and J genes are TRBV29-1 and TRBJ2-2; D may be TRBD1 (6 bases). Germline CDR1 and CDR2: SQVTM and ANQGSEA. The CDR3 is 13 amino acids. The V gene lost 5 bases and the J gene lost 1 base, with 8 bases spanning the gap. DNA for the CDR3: TGCAGCGTTCACAGGGAGAACACCGGGGAGCTGTTTTTT. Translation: CSVHRENTGELFF.

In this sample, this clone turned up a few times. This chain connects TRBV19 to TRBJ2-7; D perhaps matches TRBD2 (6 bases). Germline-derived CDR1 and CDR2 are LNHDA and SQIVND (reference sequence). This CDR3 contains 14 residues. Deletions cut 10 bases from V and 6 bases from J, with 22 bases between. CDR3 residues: CATTGDSLKSEQYF. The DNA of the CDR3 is TGTGCCACCACGGGGGACTCCCTCAAGAGCGAGCAGTACTTC.

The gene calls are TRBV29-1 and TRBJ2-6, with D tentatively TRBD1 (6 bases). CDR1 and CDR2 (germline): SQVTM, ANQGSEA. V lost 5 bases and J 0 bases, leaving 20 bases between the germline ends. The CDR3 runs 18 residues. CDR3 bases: TGCAGCGTTTACCTCTCTACAGGGCCCCCCTCTGGGGCCAACGTCCTGACTTTC. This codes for CSVYLSTGPPSGANVLTF.